The present TCR beta chain was sequenced within a study of T cell repertoires in cytomegalovirus infection. Study information: The authors relied on CMV epitopes, both recently identified HLA-C-restricted and well-studied HLA-B-restricted. The public TCR beta signatures pointed to both CMV infection and matching HLA type. Study findings and constraints: Accumulated public TCR beta family frequency recognized individuals carrying CMV together with the relevant HLA.

Of note for this clonotype: Its matching antigen is unknown.

TCRdb re-called the reads through MiXCR, storing one row per CDR3 protein. The sample has about 350,000 distinct CDR3 sequences, around a third seen once; the top ten hold 13%. V dropped 5 bases and J dropped 3 bases, with 8 bases sitting between them. CDR3 size: 13 residues. This sequence was found in a human donor in good health (CMV status not recorded). Some clones in this sample may be carry-over from other donors' samples. The rearrangement joins TRBV12-3 or TRBV12-4 to TRBJ1-3, with D unresolved. The source was cultured PBMCs, collected from culture after CMV antigen stimulation. CDR3 nucleotide sequence: TGTGCCAGCAGTACACACAGTGGAAACACCATATATTTT. This encodes CASSTHSGNTIYF.